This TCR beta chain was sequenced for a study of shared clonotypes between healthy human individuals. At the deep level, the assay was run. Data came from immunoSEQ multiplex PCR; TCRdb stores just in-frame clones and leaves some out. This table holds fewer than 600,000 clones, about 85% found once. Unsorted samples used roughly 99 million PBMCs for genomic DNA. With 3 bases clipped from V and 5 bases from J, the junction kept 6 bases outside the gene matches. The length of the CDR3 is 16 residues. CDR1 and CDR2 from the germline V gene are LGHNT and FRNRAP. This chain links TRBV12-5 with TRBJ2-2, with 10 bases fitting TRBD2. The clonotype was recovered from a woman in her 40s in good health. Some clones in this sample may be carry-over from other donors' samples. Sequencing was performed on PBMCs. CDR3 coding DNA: TGTGCTAGTGGTTTTAGCGGGAGGCCGGGTACCGGGGAGCTGTTTTTT. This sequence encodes CASGFSGRPGTGELFF.